The 24 T cell receptor beta chains listed next were all sequenced from one sample in a study of regulatory T cells in long-lasting Graves disease. Time point meaning: newly diagnosed GD, antithyroid drugs for less than 3 months. RNA extracted from PBMCs served as the sequencing template. Construction of the TCR beta libraries employed iRepertoire HTBI primers in conjunction with Arm-PCR of CDR3 regions. One entry per CDR3 protein results from TCRdb running MiXCR on the multiplex PCR reads. The sample includes about 420,000 distinct CDR3 sequences, 16% of them seen just once. In addition, the sample was reused for a study of T cells in Graves' hyperthyroidism and ophthalmopathy.

The source was peripheral blood mononuclear cells (PBMCs), collected at new diagnosis, from a patient treated with antithyroid drugs. Every receptor here comes from a woman between 18 and 29 years old with Graves disease.

This clonotype has at least ten counts. This chain joins TRBV3-1 and TRBJ2-1; a possible D gene is TRBD2 (5 bases). This CDR3 has 16 amino acids. The V gene's germline CDR1 is LGHDT and CDR2 YNNKEL (reference sequence). The V end was cut by 4 bases, the J end by 5 bases, with 18 bases between. CDR3 residues: CASSLRSGAANNEQFF. The CDR3 DNA sequence: TGTGCCAGCAGCCTCCGGAGCGGAGCGGCAAACAATGAGCAGTTCTTC.

This clonotype showed up just a few times. The chain combines TRBV7-3 with TRBJ2-1, with a possible D match to TRBD1 (6 bases). Trimming stripped 1 base from V and 7 bases from J, with 17 bases between. The V gene's germline CDR1 is SGHTA and CDR2 FQGTGA. The CDR3 length is 16 residues. In DNA, the CDR3 is TGTGCCAGCAGCTTAATACAGGGTTCTTCGGAGAATGAGCAGTTCTTC. Its protein product is CASSLIQGSSENEQFF.

Turning to this clonotype: One end of the junction does not line up with germline, which may come from a read error. V and J are TRBV27 and TRBJ1-2; D is undetermined. CDR1 and CDR2 (germline): MNHEY, SMNVEV (reference sequence). The CDR3 is 16 residues long. DNA for the CDR3: TGTGCCAGCAGTTTGGGGAGTGGTTTAGCTAACTATGGCTACATCTTC. This gives the protein CASSLGSGLANYGYIF.

This clonotype was counted at least ten times. CDR3 protein: CASSLSSWPNTGELFF. CDR3 DNA sequence: TGTGCCAGCAGCTTAAGTTCATGGCCGAACACCGGGGAGCTGTTTTTT. The rearrangement links TRBV11-2 to TRBJ2-2; no firm D call. V dropped 2 bases and J dropped 0 bases, with 10 bases sitting between them. This CDR3 is 16 amino acids long. CDR1 and CDR2 (germline): SGHAT, FQNNGV.

This clonotype was seen many times. The chain couples TRBV10-3 to TRBJ2-5; D is perhaps TRBD1 or TRBD2 (6 bases each). V gave up 7 bases and J gave up 5 bases, with 14 bases separating them. Germline V lookup: CDR1 ENHRY, CDR2 SYGVKD. This CDR3 has 13 amino acids. The CDR3 DNA is TGTGCCATCACCCCGGGGGCCGGGGAGACCCAGTACTTC. Protein: CAITPGAGETQYF.

The chain couples TRBV19 to TRBJ1-5; TRBD1 matches at 8 bases. Germline lookup yields CDR1 LNHDA and CDR2 SQIVND (reference sequence). Losses at the gene ends were 7 bases for V and 8 bases for J; bases not matched to a gene: 13. The CDR3 covers 15 residues. In nucleotides, the CDR3 is TGTGCCAGTAAGCAGGGGGCCATACCCAGTGAGCCCCAGCATTTT. Translation gives CASKQGAIPSEPQHF. The full variable domain, completed using reference TRBV19 and TRBJ1-5, is DGGITQSPKYLFRKEGQNVTLSCEQNLNHDAMYWYRQDPGQGLRLIYYSQIVNDFQKGDIAEGYSVSREKKESFPLTVTSAQKNPTAFYLCASKQGAIPSEPQHFGDGTRLSIL.

The sample holds many counts of this clonotype. The genes are TRBV12-3 or TRBV12-4 and TRBJ2-7; 10 bases are a match to TRBD1. The CDR3 runs to 14 residues. V shed 5 bases, J shed 5 bases, and the junction held 6 bases outside the gene matches. The chain's CDR3 is CASSRDRGNHEQYF. In DNA form, the CDR3 reads TGTGCCAGCAGTAGGGACAGGGGAAACCACGAGCAGTACTTC.

The gene calls are TRBV12-3 or TRBV12-4 and TRBJ2-4; D is unclear. The CDR3 loop spans 15 amino acids. Trimming removed 7 bases at V and 4 bases at J, with 17 bases between. CDR3 in DNA: TGTGCCAGCATTGGCCCCTTTGGTGGGAAAAACATTCAGTACTTC. Amino acids: CASIGPFGGKNIQYF.

This clonotype was found a few times. The chain uses TRBV7-9 and TRBJ1-5, with TRBD1 identical over 7 bases. The V segment lost 5 bases and the J segment 7 bases; nucleotides outside the gene matches: 11. The CDR3 is made up of 15 amino acids. Germline V gene data show CDR1 as SEHNR and CDR2 as FQNEAQ (reference sequence). This chain's CDR3 is CASSAPTGSGQPQHF. The CDR3 nucleotides are TGTGCCAGCAGCGCGCCGACAGGGTCTGGACAGCCCCAGCATTTT.

This clonotype was counted at least ten times. This chain uses TRBV20-1 with TRBJ2-5; 10 nucleotides align to TRBD2. In germline, CDR1 is DFQATT, CDR2 SNEGSKA (reference sequence). V lost 5 bases and J lost 5; bases outside the gene matches: 8. CDR3 size: 14 residues. CDR3 protein: CSALVSGRWETQYF. The CDR3 DNA follows: TGCAGTGCTCTCGTTAGCGGGAGGTGGGAGACCCAGTACTTC.

This clonotype showed up many times. The J gene is TRBJ2-7, the V gene TRBV7-3, with 9 bases lining up with TRBD1. Germline V CDR1 and CDR2: SGHTA, FQGTGA. The CDR3 length is 14 residues. J lost 5 bases, V lost 2 bases, and 4 bases had no gene match. CDR3 sequence (DNA): TGTGCCAGCAGCTTAGGACAGGGGTGGAACGAGCAGTACTTC. This gives the protein CASSLGQGWNEQYF.

In this sample, this clonotype turned up many times. The chain links TRBV11-1 to TRBJ2-7; 9 nucleotides agree with TRBD1. The CDR3 spans 15 residues. V gave up 5 bases and J gave up 3 bases; unmatched junction bases: 8. Germline loops: CDR1 SGHAT, CDR2 FQDESV (reference sequence). CDR3 coding DNA: TGTGCCAGCAGCCCTGCGGGACAGGGATACTACGAGCAGTACTTC. This sequence encodes CASSPAGQGYYEQYF.

This clonotype showed up many times. The gene calls are TRBV2 and TRBJ2-2, with D hard to call. Trimming cost V 8 bases and J 5 bases, with 15 bases left between them. This CDR3 is built from 14 residues. Germline V gives CDR1 SNHLY, CDR2 FYNNEI. The CDR3 nucleotides read TGTGCCAGCTCTGTCAGAAGTTGGACCGGGGAGCTGTTTTTT. Its protein is CASSVRSWTGELFF.

The chain links TRBV20-1 to TRBJ2-7; no firm D call. V lost 0 bases and J 2 bases, leaving 11 bases between the germline ends. The CDR3 extends over 14 amino acids. Germline V gene lookup returns CDR1 DFQATT and CDR2 SNEGSKA (reference sequence). The CDR3 DNA is TGCAGTGCTAGAGATGAACTGGCGACCTACGAGCAGTACTTC. Amino acids: CSARDELATYEQYF.

The rearrangement links TRBV19 to TRBJ1-4; no clear D. Trimming shortened V by 4 bases and J by 4 bases, and 7 bases separated the two germline ends. The CDR3 is 13 residues long. Germline V gene lookup returns CDR1 LNHDA and CDR2 SQIVND (reference sequence). DNA for the CDR3: TGTGCCAGTAGTACCAACAGTAATGAAAAACTGTTTTTT. Translation: CASSTNSNEKLFF.

J is TRBJ2-7 and V is TRBV6-2 or TRBV6-3; D not resolved. V was trimmed by 5 bases and J by 4 bases, leaving 12 bases between them. Germline values: CDR1 MNHEY, CDR2 SVGEGT. The CDR3 has 13 amino acids. The CDR3 bases are TGTGCCAGCAGTGCCACCCTCGGTTACGAGCAGTACTTC. It translates to CASSATLGYEQYF.

This clonotype has a count of ten or more. CDR3 sequence (DNA): TGTGCCAGCAGCTTCTTTTCGGGACAGTCGGAAAAACTGTTTTTT. Amino acids: CASSFFSGQSEKLFF. This chain joins TRBV11-3 and TRBJ1-4; 7 positions match TRBD1. The CDR3 consists of 15 residues. V gave up 3 bases and J gave up 8 bases; unmatched junction bases: 9. Looked up from germline, CDR1 is SGHNT and CDR2 is YENEEA.

This clonotype came up many times. V is TRBV7-3 and J is TRBJ2-3; D gene unclear. CDR1 and CDR2 (germline): SGHTA, FQGTGA. Trimming shortened V by 1 base and J by 4 bases, and 9 bases separated the two germline ends. The CDR3 totals 14 residues. The CDR3 DNA reads as TGTGCCAGCAGCTTAAGATCAGCCCCAGATACGCAGTATTTT. It is translated as CASSLRSAPDTQYF. Complete variable domain (other parts from reference TRBV7-3 and TRBJ2-3): GAGVSQTPSNKVTEKGKYVELRCDPISGHTALYWYRQSLGQGPEFLIYFQGTGAADDSGLPNDRFFAVRPEGSVSTLKIQRTERGDSAVYLCASSLRSAPDTQYFGPGTRLTVL.

This clonotype was found a few times. The chain carries TRBV20-1 and TRBJ1-5; the D gene is possibly TRBD1 (5 bases). CDR1 is DFQATT and CDR2 is SNEGSKA in the germline V gene (reference sequence). Trimming left V 4 bases short and J 3 bases short, with 16 bases between. This CDR3 is 15 amino acids long. This chain's CDR3 is CSATLRGGLNQPQHF. The CDR3 coding sequence is TGCAGTGCTACCCTTCGCGGGGGTCTCAATCAGCCCCAGCATTTT.

Remarks on this clonotype: It may be a read error: a sequence one base away is much more abundant. The chain has TRBV2 and TRBJ1-5; D is ambiguous. CDR1 is SNHLY and CDR2 is FYNNEI in the germline V gene. The CDR3 contains 13 residues. The CDR3 DNA reads as TGTACCAGCAGTGAAGAGGGTTATCAGCCCCAGCATTTT. The encoded protein is CTSSEEGYQPQHF.

This clonotype was counted between two and nine times. The rearrangement joins TRBV28 to TRBJ1-6, with 9 bases identical to TRBD1. V dropped 7 bases and J dropped 14; count of bases not matched to a gene: 3. CDR1 MDHEN and CDR2 SYDVKM come from the germline V gene. The CDR3 extends over 11 amino acids. The CDR3 region has the DNA TGTGCCAGCACGGGACAGGGCTCCCTCCACTTT. Its translation is CASTGQGSLHF.

This chain connects TRBV7-6 to TRBJ2-7; TRBD2 is a possible D gene (5 bases). The CDR3 runs to 13 residues. Germline loops: CDR1 SGHVS, CDR2 FNYEAQ. Trimming removed 7 bases from V and 2 bases from J, with 12 bases in between. CDR3 residues: CASTRGPTYEQYF. CDR3 coding DNA: TGTGCCAGCACCCGAGGGCCCACCTACGAGCAGTACTTC.

This clonotype was seen more than once but under ten times. The J gene is TRBJ1-2, the V gene TRBV29-1, with D unresolved. The V end was cut by 5 bases, the J end by 0 bases, with 13 bases between. The CDR3 loop spans 14 amino acids. Germline values: CDR1 SQVTM, CDR2 ANQGSEA. CDR3 coding DNA: TGCAGCGTTACAAAGGGAAGTACTAACTATGGCTACACCTTC. Translation gives CSVTKGSTNYGYTF.

This clonotype was recorded at least ten times. The chain uses TRBV24-1 and TRBJ2-1; 7 bases line up with TRBD1. The CDR3 totals 17 residues. Trimming at V came to 5 bases and at J to 1 base, leaving 10 bases not matched to a gene. Germline V CDR1 and CDR2: KGHDR, SFDVKD. The CDR3 DNA follows: TGTGCCACCAGTGGGAACCGACAGGGCAAGTCCTACAATGAGCAGTTCTTC. This encodes CATSGNRQGKSYNEQFF.